This TCR beta chain was retrieved from a study of shared clonotypes between healthy human individuals. The germline V gene has CDR1 SSHAT and CDR2 FNYEAQ (reference sequence). This CDR3 is built from 13 residues. V lost 5 bases and J lost 0, with 7 bases in between. Notes on the study in general: Researchers sampled only blood; tissue repertoires likely differ. Clonotype sharing among donors was expected to depend on sequencing depth.

This clone was found once. No antigen is known for it. Only Caucasian adults living in Nashville, Tennessee served as donors. Unsorted material relied on about 90 million PBMCs as the source of genomic DNA. Repertoires were generated with immunoSEQ multiplex PCR, while TCRdb's copy carries only in-frame clones and drops some. The sample holds hundreds of thousands of clones, roughly 72% seen once. The source of this sequence is a woman aged 40-49 years in good health. Some clones in this sample may be carry-over from other donors' samples. The rearrangement joins TRBV7-7 to TRBJ1-1, with TRBD1 as a possible D gene (5 bases). Sequenced sample: PBMCs. CDR3 region: CASSEGLNTEAFF. CDR3 in DNA: TGTGCCAGCAGCGAGGGGTTGAACACTGAAGCTTTCTTT. Looking up the rest from reference TRBV7-7 and TRBJ1-1 gives the full variable domain: GAGVSQSPRYKVTKRGQDVTLRCDPISSHATLYWYQQALGQGPEFLTYFNYEAQPDKSGLPSDRFSAERPEGSISTLTIQRTEQRDSAMYRCASSEGLNTEAFFGQGTRLTVV.